This T cell receptor beta chain derives from a study of blood T cell repertoires in COVID-19. Study in general: Some COVID-19 samples were acute and others convalescent; all came from the United States, Italy and Spain. T cells, B-cell-depleted T cells, or PBMCs supplied cDNA or gDNA.

In the original workflow: Cell counts per sample came from amplifying reference gene primers. Profiling relied on immunoSEQ multiplex PCR, and the TCRdb table lists in-frame clones only, not all of them. That table is the source of V, J and clone size, and D and trimming were worked out from the DNA. The sample records fewer than 500,000 clones, approximately 77% being singletons. The TCR comes from a human donor with acute or convalescent COVID-19. The donor label of this sample is uncertain. Material for sequencing was peripheral blood.

The CDR3 region has the DNA TGTGCCAGCAGTTTTCAGGGGGGCCCCTACGAGCAGTACTTC. Translating it yields CASSFQGGPYEQYF. The rearrangement links TRBV27 to TRBJ2-7; the D gene is possibly TRBD1 (7 bases). CDR1 MNHEY and CDR2 SMNVEV come from the germline V gene (reference sequence). The V end lost 3 bases, the J end lost 2 bases, and 11 bases lay between the germline ends. This CDR3 is built from 14 residues.